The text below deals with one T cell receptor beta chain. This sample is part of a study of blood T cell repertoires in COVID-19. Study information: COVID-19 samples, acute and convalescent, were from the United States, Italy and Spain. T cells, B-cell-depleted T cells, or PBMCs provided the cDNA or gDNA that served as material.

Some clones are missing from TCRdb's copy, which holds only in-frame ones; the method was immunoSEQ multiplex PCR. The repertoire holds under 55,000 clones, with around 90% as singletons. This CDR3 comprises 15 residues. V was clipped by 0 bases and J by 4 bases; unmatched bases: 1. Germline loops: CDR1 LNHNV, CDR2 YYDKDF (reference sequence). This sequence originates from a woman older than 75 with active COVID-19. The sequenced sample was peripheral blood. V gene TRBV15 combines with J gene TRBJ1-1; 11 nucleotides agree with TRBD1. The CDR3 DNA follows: TGTGCCACCAGCAGAGATGGGACAGGGGGCACTGAAGCTTTCTTT. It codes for CATSRDGTGGTEAFF.